There are a few counts of the clone carrying this TCR beta chain. The antigen is unknown. This entry belongs to a study of cytomegalovirus exposure and HLA in healthy donors. Study-level findings and limits: Rarity held for most TCR sequences, but there were some public TCRs that occurred in many donors. Associated with cytomegalovirus, according to the listing, were about 160 TCR beta chains.

The table came from immunoSEQ multiplex PCR; TCRdb's copy has only in-frame clones and leaves some out. The profile shows over 200,000 clones, less than 90% of them singletons. This CDR3 has 12 amino acids. CDR1 and CDR2 (germline): SQVTM, ANQGSEA. V lost 4 bases, J lost 7 bases, and 4 bases stayed unmatched. The chain carries TRBV29-1 and TRBJ2-1, with 7 bases identical to TRBD2. The specimen was PBMCs. This clonotype originated in a woman under 30 in good health and CMV-seronegative. CDR3 in DNA: TGCAGCGTTGGCGGGAGAATGAATGAGCAGTTCTTC. It codes for CSVGGRMNEQFF.